The next 5 T cell receptor beta chains were all read from a single sample in a study of Ad26.COV2.S vaccination and SARS-CoV-2 variants. Assay used: immunoSEQ multiplex PCR; TCRdb lists only in-frame clones, some missing. The sample includes about 350,000 clones, about 88% of them seen just once. Specified treatment: about 20 received Ad26.COV2.S at low or high dose, single or two shots; about 5 received placebo; per-sample allocation not given. All samples were drawn on day 63, counting from the first vaccine or placebo injection. Sequencing used peripheral blood, obtained in a trial of Ad26.COV2.S vaccine versus placebo. These receptors all stem from a person aged 18-60 years who received the Ad26.COV2.S COVID-19 vaccine or a placebo.

This chain uses TRBV19 with TRBJ2-5; possibly TRBD2 for D (6 bases). Germline V gene data show CDR1 as LNHDA and CDR2 as SQIVND (reference sequence). The CDR3 is made up of 13 amino acids. The V end lost 11 bases, the J end lost 7 bases, and 20 bases lay between the germline ends. CDR3 bases: TGTGCCTCTGCCGGGGGTCCAGAGGGGACCCAGTACTTC. Translation: CASAGGPEGTQYF.

The chain uses TRBV7-6 and TRBJ1-3; D is possibly TRBD1 (5 bases). This CDR3 contains 18 residues. Deletions cut 2 bases from V and 0 bases from J, with 17 bases between. From germline, CDR1 is SGHVS and CDR2 FNYEAQ. The CDR3 spells CASSLQHRPGGSGNTIYF. The DNA for the CDR3 is TGTGCCAGCAGCTTACAACACAGGCCGGGGGGCTCTGGAAACACCATATATTTT.

This chain connects TRBV5-6 to TRBJ2-6; TRBD1 matches at 12 bases. CDR3 length: 16 amino acids. Germline CDR1 SGHDT, CDR2 YYEEEE. The V and J ends lost 7 bases and 2 bases, in that order; junction bases with no gene match: 4. In nucleotides, the CDR3 is TGTGCCAGCGGGACAGGGGGCAGCACTGGGGCCAACGTCCTGACTTTC. This codes for CASGTGGSTGANVLTF.

The chain combines TRBV3-1 (or the pseudogene TRBV3-2) with TRBJ2-3; TRBD2 is a possible D gene (6 bases). Trimming took 2 bases from V and 5 from J, leaving 11 bases between them. This CDR3 contains 14 residues. Per germline, CDR1 LGHDT and CDR2 YNNKEL (reference sequence). CDR3 nucleotide sequence: TGTGCCAGCAGCCAATGGAGGGCGATAGATACGCAGTATTTT. Protein: CASSQWRAIDTQYF.

This sequence joins TRBV5-1 and TRBJ1-1, with D unresolved. This CDR3 region has 14 residues. V lost 4 bases to trimming and J lost 3 bases, with 13 bases between them. From germline, CDR1 is SGHRS and CDR2 YFSETQ. The CDR3 DNA reads TGCGCCAGCAGCCCCCCCGTGGAACACACTGAAGCTTTCTTT. Protein sequence: CASSPPVEHTEAFF.